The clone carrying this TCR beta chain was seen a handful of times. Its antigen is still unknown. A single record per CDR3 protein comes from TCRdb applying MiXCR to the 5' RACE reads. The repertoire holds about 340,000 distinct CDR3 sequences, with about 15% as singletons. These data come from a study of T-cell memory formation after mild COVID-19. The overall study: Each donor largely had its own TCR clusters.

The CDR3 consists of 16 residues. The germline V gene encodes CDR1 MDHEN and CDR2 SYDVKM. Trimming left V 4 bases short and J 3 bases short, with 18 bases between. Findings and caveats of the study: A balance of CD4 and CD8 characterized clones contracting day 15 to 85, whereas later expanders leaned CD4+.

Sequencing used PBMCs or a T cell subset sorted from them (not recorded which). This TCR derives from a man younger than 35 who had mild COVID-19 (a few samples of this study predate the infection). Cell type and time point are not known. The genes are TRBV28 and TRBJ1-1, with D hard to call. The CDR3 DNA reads TGTGCCAGCAGTTCAACCTCACCCTCTTGGGACACTGAAGCTTTCTTT. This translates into CASSSTSPSWDTEAFF.